The clone carrying this TCR beta chain showed up just a few times. Its antigen is currently unknown. TCR beta CDR3 was amplified from genomic DNA by two-round multiplex PCR. Gene-specific TRBV and TRBJ primers were used in PCR round one. MiXCR, applied by TCRdb to the multiplex PCR reads, yields one record per CDR3 protein. Of 22,000 or so distinct CDR3 sequences listed, approximately 45% are singletons. These data belong to a study of prognosis after radiotherapy for stage I lung cancer. Study-wide background: Medically, all non-small cell lung cancer patients were deemed inoperable. Notes on the study in general: Unique TCR clones declined after stereotactic body radiation therapy, from a median around 9,500 to 6,500.

Germline V gene sequence: CDR1 SGHAT, CDR2 FQNNGV. This CDR3 has 15 amino acids. The V and J ends lost 3 bases and 4 bases, in that order; junction bases with no gene match: 4. Node-negative disease was confirmed in all patients by CT and PET/CT, with no prior chemotherapy, radiotherapy or other malignancies. The sequencing used PBMCs, collected before or after stereotactic body radiation therapy (not recorded which). This chain uses TRBV11-2 with TRBJ1-2; 11 bases map to TRBD1. This TCR was sampled from a donor over 45 with non-small cell lung cancer. This CDR3 is CASSFGGTGGYGYTF. The CDR3 nucleotides read TGTGCCAGCAGCTTCGGAGGGACAGGGGGCTATGGCTACACCTTC.